This T cell receptor (beta chain) was obtained from a study of T cell responses to AZD1222 COVID-19 vaccine. This clone was counted a few times. The protocol was immunoSEQ multiplex PCR, while the TCRdb copy is restricted to in-frame clones and leaves out a portion. The repertoire holds some 150,000 clones, with roughly 89% as singletons. This CDR3 has 13 residues. Between the trimmed V and J ends, which lost 7 bases and 6 bases, there was a span of 19 bases. The germline gives CDR1 SQVTM, CDR2 ANQGSEA. The rearrangement joins TRBV29-1 to TRBJ2-7; D might be TRBD1 (5 bases). This receptor was taken from an adult in good health. The sample in question was peripheral blood, obtained on day 0 of AZD1222 vaccination. This CDR3 is CSAAQGSGAEQYV. The DNA for the CDR3 is TGCAGCGCCGCTCAGGGTTCTGGGGCCGAGCAGTACGTC.